Following are 13 T cell receptor beta chains from one sample sequenced in a study of blood T cells in healthy people across ages. A second PCR of 7 to 11 cycles used a sample-barcoded 5' primer and a J-beta primer mix. TCRdb passed the 5' RACE reads through MiXCR, listing each CDR3 protein once. Seen here are more than 650,000 distinct CDR3 sequences, 22% observed once, and the top ten hold around a fifth. Sequenced material: blood. The source is a man between 70 and 80 years old in good health.

This clonotype has at least ten counts. The chain uses TRBV12-3 or TRBV12-4 and TRBJ2-7; D possibly corresponds to TRBD1 (5 bases). V dropped 4 bases and J dropped 4 bases, with 17 bases sitting between them. There are 15 residues in the CDR3. CDR3 nucleotides: TGTGCCAGCAGTTCTTCTTATGGGGCTGATTACGAGCAGTACTTC. It encodes CASSSSYGADYEQYF.

This clonotype was counted between two and nine times. This sequence joins TRBV12-3 or TRBV12-4 and TRBJ2-4; either TRBD1 or TRBD2 may supply D (5 bases each). CDR3 size: 14 residues. V lost 5 bases, J lost 7 bases, and 15 bases lay in between. CDR3 amino acids: CASSPGTRGNIQYF. CDR3 nucleotide sequence: TGTGCCAGCAGTCCGGGGACGCGCGGGAACATTCAGTACTTC.

This clonotype was picked up a small number of times. V gene TRBV11-2 combines with J gene TRBJ1-4, with D possibly being TRBD1 (5 bases). This CDR3 region has 15 residues. Trimming took off 3 bases at V and 1 base at J, with 9 bases between the two ends. CDR1 is SGHAT, CDR2 FQNNGV, per germline. CDR3 residues: CASSFWGLTNEKLFF. The CDR3 DNA follows: TGTGCCAGCAGCTTTTGGGGGTTAACTAATGAAAAACTGTTTTTT. Full variable domain (outside the CDR3, taken from reference TRBV11-2 and TRBJ1-4): EAGVAQSPRYKIIEKRQSVAFWCNPISGHATLYWYQQILGQGPKLLIQFQNNGVVDDSQLPKDRFSAERLKGVDSTLKIQPAKLEDSAVYLCASSFWGLTNEKLFFGSGTQLSVL.

This clonotype was observed a handful of times. The rearrangement links TRBV3-1 to TRBJ1-2; 8 nucleotides align to TRBD1. V was clipped by 0 bases and J by 5 bases; unmatched bases: 5. The CDR3 has 15 amino acids. The germline V gene encodes CDR1 LGHDT and CDR2 YNNKEL (reference sequence). The CDR3 here is CASSQEAGGWYGYTF. The CDR3 nucleotides read TGTGCCAGCAGCCAAGAGGCAGGGGGCTGGTATGGCTACACCTTC.

The CDR3 DNA reads as TGTGCCTGGAGCGGACTAGCGGGAGGAGGAGGTGAGCAGTTCTTC. Its protein product is CAWSGLAGGGGEQFF. The gene calls are TRBV30 and TRBJ2-1, with TRBD2 matching 14 bases. Losses at the gene ends were 3 bases for V and 9 bases for J; bases not matched to a gene: 7. Germline V gene data show CDR1 as GTSNPN and CDR2 as SVGIG (reference sequence). This CDR3 is 15 amino acids long.

This sequence joins TRBV28 and TRBJ2-4; either TRBD1 or TRBD2 may supply D (9 bases each). This CDR3 is 18 amino acids long. V lost 2 bases, J lost 3 bases, and 20 bases lay in between. The germline V gene has CDR1 MDHEN and CDR2 SYDVKM. The CDR3 sequence: CASSLSGGLTGGKNIQYF. As DNA, the CDR3 is TGTGCCAGCAGTTTAAGCGGGGGGTTGACAGGGGGCAAAAACATTCAGTACTTC.

The table lists this clonotype with a few counts. The V and J genes are TRBV12-3 or TRBV12-4 and TRBJ2-2, with 9 bases fitting TRBD1. The CDR3 has 15 amino acids. V lost 6 bases to trimming and J lost 4 bases; unmatched junction nucleotides: 6. Here the CDR3 reads CASSRRTGATGELFF. The CDR3, as DNA: TGTGCCAGCAGCCGCCGGACAGGGGCCACCGGGGAGCTGTTTTTT.

In its sample, this clonotype was seen a few times. The chain is built from TRBV2 and TRBJ1-1, with 7 positions matching TRBD1. Germline V CDR1 and CDR2: SNHLY, FYNNEI. The J segment lost 10 bases and the V segment lost 6 bases, leaving 11 bases of the junction unmatched. CDR3 length: 13 residues. The chain's CDR3 is CASSVQGLGGAFF. For the CDR3, the DNA is TGTGCCAGCAGCGTACAGGGGCTTGGGGGAGCTTTCTTT.

In this sample, this clonotype turned up many times. The rearrangement uses TRBV7-6 and TRBJ1-4; D is unresolved. The length of the CDR3 is 14 residues. Between the trimmed V and J ends, which lost 2 bases and 0 bases, there was a span of 4 bases. Germline V CDR1 and CDR2: SGHVS, FNYEAQ. CDR3 coding DNA: TGTGCCAGCAGCTTAACCCCAACTAATGAAAAACTGTTTTTT. Translating it yields CASSLTPTNEKLFF.

This clonotype was detected many times. The V and J genes are TRBV11-3 and TRBJ2-1; weak D call: TRBD2 (6 bases). Germline V gene data show CDR1 as SGHNT and CDR2 as YENEEA. Trimming cost V 8 bases and J 0 bases, with 14 bases left between them. This CDR3 has 15 residues. In DNA, the CDR3 is TGTGCCAGCTCAGCGGCTAGCGCCTCCTACAATGAGCAGTTCTTC. Amino acid sequence: CASSAASASYNEQFF.

This clonotype was counted a few times. The V call is TRBV12-3 or TRBV12-4, the J call TRBJ2-2; 7 bases map to TRBD1. Losses at the gene ends were 3 bases for V and 6 bases for J; bases not matched to a gene: 4. The CDR3 runs 14 residues. CDR3 sequence (DNA): TGTGCCAGCAGTTTCGGGCAGGGGGCCGGGGAGCTGTTTTTT. Protein: CASSFGQGAGELFF.

Many counts were recorded for this clonotype. A read error may account for a junction end that differs from germline. The CDR3 loop is CASSLPEETQYF. CDR3 bases: TGTGCCAGCAGTTTACCCGAAGAGACCCAGTACTTC. The chain joins TRBV5-1 to TRBJ2-5, with D unclear. Germline V CDR1 and CDR2: SGHRS, YFSETQ. The CDR3 covers 12 residues.

The chain combines TRBV24-1 with TRBJ2-3; no reliable D call. The length of the CDR3 is 15 residues. From germline, CDR1 is KGHDR and CDR2 SFDVKD. V lost 4 bases to trimming and J lost 3 bases, with 13 bases between them. CDR3 sequence reads: CATSERTPQTDTQYF. DNA of the CDR3: TGTGCCACCAGTGAGAGGACCCCTCAGACAGATACGCAGTATTTT.